These 5 T cell receptor beta chains were sequenced from one sample in a study of control samples from healthy donors and cancer patients. The repertoire was sequenced with immunoSEQ multiplex PCR; TCRdb's copy has only in-frame clones and lacks some. The sample records about 170,000 clones, approximately 90% being singletons. Sequences were obtained from blood. Source of these receptors: a man between 25 and 39 years old in good health.

V and J are TRBV2 and TRBJ1-6; D ambiguous. CDR1 and CDR2 from the germline V gene are SNHLY and FYNNEI. The V and J ends lost 5 bases and 13 bases respectively, with 15 bases between them. CDR3 length: 13 amino acids. The DNA for the CDR3 is TGTGCCAGCAGTAGCAATCTGGTTCGTCCCCTCCACTTT. As protein: CASSSNLVRPLHF.

The V call is TRBV7-2, the J call TRBJ2-7; 8 nucleotides match TRBD2. This CDR3 spans 16 amino acids. Looked up from germline, CDR1 is SGHTA and CDR2 is FQGNSA. V trimming: 5 bases; J trimming: 3 bases; junction bases outside the gene matches: 12. The CDR3 here is CASSLSGETGYYEQYF. CDR3 coding DNA: TGTGCCAGCAGCCTTAGCGGGGAAACAGGTTACTACGAGCAGTACTTC. Full variable domain (remainder filled in from reference TRBV7-2 and TRBJ2-7): GAGVSQSPSNKVTEKGKDVELRCDPISGHTALYWYRQSLGQGLEFLIYFQGNSAPDKSGLPSDRFSAERTGGSVSTLTIQRTQQEDSAVYLCASSLSGETGYYEQYFGPGTRLTVT.

This chain uses TRBV10-3 with TRBJ2-3; 12 bases line up with TRBD2. Trimming at V came to 0 bases and at J to 3 bases, leaving 13 bases not matched to a gene. CDR1 is ENHRY and CDR2 is SYGVKD in the germline V gene. The CDR3 runs 20 residues. The CDR3 loop is CAISESPTSGGPLGTDTQYF. The CDR3 nucleotides are TGTGCCATCAGTGAGTCCCCGACTAGCGGGGGACCCCTTGGGACAGATACGCAGTATTTT.

To note about this clone: Germline is not matched at one junction end, which may reflect a read error. J is TRBJ2-5 and V is TRBV19; no clear D gene. CDR1 is LNHDA and CDR2 is SQIVND in the germline V gene (reference sequence). The CDR3 is made up of 14 amino acids. The CDR3 coding sequence is TGTGCCAGTAGTAGCCCCCCCGACCAGGAGACCCAGTACTTC. It is translated as CASSSPPDQETQYF. Looking up the rest from reference TRBV19 and TRBJ2-5 gives the full variable domain: DGGITQSPKYLFRKEGQNVTLSCEQNLNHDAMYWYRQDPGQGLRLIYYSQIVNDFQKGDIAEGYSVSREKKESFPLTVTSAQKNPTAFYLCASSSPPDQETQYFGPGTRLLVL.

This clone was detected once. This chain uses TRBV4-1 with TRBJ2-2; 9 bases are a match to TRBD2. The length of the CDR3 is 18 residues. With V trimmed by 6 bases and J by 2 bases, 13 bases remained unmatched. CDR1 is MGHRA, CDR2 YSYEKL, per germline. The CDR3 coding sequence is TGCGCCAGCAGTAGGAGAATGCCGGGACTAGCAAACACCGGGGAGCTGTTTTTT. Protein product: CASSRRMPGLANTGELFF.